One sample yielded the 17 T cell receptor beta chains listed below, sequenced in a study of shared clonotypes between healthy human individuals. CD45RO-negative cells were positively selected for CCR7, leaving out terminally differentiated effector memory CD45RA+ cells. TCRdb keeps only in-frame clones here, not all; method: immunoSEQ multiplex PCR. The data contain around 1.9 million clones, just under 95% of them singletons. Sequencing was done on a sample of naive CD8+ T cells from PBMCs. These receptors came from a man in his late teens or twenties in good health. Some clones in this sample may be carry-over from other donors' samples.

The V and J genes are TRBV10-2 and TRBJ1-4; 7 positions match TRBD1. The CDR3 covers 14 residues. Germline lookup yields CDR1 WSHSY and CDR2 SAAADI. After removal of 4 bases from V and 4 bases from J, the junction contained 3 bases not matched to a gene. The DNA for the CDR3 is TGCGCCAGCAGTGGGGGGACAGTTAATGAAAAACTGTTTTTT. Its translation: CASSGGTVNEKLFF.

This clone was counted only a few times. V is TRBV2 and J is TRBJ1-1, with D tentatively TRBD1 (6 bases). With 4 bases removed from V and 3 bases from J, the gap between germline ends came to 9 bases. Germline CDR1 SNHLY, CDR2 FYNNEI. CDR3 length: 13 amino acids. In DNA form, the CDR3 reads TGTGCCAGCAGTGGGTACAGGGACACTGAAGCTTTCTTT. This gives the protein CASSGYRDTEAFF.

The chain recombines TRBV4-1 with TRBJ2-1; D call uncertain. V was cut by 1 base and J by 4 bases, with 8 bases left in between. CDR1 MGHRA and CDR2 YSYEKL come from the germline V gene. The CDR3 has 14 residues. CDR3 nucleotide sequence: TGCGCCAGCAGCCAAGGGCGAGAGTACAATGAGCAGTTCTTC. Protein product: CASSQGREYNEQFF.

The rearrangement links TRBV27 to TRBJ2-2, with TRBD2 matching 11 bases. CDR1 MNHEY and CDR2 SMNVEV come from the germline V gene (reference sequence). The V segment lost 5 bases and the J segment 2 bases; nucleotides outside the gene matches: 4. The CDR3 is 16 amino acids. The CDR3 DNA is TGTGCCAGCAGTCCGGGACTAGCGGATAACACCGGGGAGCTGTTTTTT. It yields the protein CASSPGLADNTGELFF.

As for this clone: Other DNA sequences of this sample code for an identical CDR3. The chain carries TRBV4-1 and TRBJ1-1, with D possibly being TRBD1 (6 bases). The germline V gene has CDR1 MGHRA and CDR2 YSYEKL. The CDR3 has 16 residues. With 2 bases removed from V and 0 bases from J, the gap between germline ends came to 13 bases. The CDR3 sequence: CASSQTPGQMNTEAFF. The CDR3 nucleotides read TGCGCCAGCAGCCAAACCCCGGGACAAATGAACACTGAAGCTTTCTTT.

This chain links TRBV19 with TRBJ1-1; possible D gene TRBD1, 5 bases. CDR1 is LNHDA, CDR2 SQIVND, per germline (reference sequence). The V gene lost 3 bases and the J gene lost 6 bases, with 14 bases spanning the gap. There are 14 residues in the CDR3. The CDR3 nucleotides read TGTGCCAGTAGTATTATCTCAGGGAAGGCTGAAGCTTTCTTT. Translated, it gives CASSIISGKAEAFF.

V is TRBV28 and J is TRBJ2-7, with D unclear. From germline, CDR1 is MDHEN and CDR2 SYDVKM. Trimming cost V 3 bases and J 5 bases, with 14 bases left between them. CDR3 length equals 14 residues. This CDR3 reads CASSLLTDADEQYF. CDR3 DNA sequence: TGTGCCAGCAGTTTGCTCACAGACGCTGACGAGCAGTACTTC.

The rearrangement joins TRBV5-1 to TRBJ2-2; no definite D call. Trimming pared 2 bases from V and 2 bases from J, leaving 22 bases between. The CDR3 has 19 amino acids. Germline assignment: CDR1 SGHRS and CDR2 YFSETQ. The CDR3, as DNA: TGCGCCAGCAGCTTATTTTCGCGTCGGGCTGACCAAAACACCGGGGAGCTGTTTTTT. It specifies CASSLFSRRADQNTGELFF.

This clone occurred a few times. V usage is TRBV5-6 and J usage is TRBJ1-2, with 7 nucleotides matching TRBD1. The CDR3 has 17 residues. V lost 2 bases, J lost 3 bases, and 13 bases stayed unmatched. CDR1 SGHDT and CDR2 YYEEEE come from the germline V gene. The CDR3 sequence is CASSFSVVRGGDYGYTF. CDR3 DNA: TGTGCCAGCAGCTTTTCTGTAGTGCGAGGGGGCGACTATGGCTACACCTTC.

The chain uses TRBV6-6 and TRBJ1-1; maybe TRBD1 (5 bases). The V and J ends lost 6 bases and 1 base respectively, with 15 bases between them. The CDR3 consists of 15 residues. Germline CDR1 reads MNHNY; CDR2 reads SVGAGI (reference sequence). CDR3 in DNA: TGTGCCAGCAGCAACTGGGGGAACCCGAACACTGAAGCTTTCTTT. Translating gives CASSNWGNPNTEAFF.

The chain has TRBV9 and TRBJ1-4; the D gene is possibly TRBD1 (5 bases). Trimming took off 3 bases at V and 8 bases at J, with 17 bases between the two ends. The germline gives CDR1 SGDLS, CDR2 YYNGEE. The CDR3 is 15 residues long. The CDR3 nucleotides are TGTGCCAGCAGCGGCCGGGACGGGGCGAAGGAAAAACTGTTTTTT. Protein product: CASSGRDGAKEKLFF.

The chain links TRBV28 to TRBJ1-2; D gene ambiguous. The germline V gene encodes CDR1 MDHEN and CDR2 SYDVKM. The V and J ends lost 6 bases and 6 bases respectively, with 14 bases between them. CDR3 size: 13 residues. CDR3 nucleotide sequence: TGTGCCAGCAGGGCGCTGGGGAACCATGGCTACACCTTC. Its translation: CASRALGNHGYTF.

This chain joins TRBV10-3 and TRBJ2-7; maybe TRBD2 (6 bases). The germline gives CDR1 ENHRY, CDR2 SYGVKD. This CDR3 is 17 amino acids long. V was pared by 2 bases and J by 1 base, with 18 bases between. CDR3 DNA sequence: TGTGCCATCAGTGAGGTCTCGCTGGGAGGAAGATCCTACGAGCAGTACTTC. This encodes CAISEVSLGGRSYEQYF.

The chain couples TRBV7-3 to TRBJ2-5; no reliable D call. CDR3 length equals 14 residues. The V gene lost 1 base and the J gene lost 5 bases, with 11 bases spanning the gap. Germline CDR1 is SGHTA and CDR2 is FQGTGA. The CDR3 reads CASSLSPNGETQYF. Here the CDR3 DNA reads TGTGCCAGCAGCTTAAGTCCAAACGGGGAGACCCAGTACTTC.

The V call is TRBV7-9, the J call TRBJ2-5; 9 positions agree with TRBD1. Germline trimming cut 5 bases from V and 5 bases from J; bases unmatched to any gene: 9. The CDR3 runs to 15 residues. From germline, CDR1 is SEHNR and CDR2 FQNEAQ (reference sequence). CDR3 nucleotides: TGTGCCAGCAGCCCACAACAGGGGGCGCCGGAGACCCAGTACTTC. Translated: CASSPQQGAPETQYF.

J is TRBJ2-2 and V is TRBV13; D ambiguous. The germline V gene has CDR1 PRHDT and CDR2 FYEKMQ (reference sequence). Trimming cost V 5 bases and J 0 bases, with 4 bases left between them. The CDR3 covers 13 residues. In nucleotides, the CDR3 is TGTGCCAGCAGCCTCTCGAACACCGGGGAGCTGTTTTTT. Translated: CASSLSNTGELFF.

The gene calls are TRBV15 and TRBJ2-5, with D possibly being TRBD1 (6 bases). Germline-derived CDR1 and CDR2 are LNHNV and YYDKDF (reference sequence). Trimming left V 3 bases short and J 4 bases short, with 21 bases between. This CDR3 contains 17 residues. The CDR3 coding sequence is TGTGCCACCAGCAGCCTTCCAGGGACACTGCAACGAGAGACCCAGTACTTC. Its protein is CATSSLPGTLQRETQYF.